The 12 T cell receptor beta chains listed next were all sequenced from one sample in a study of blood T cells in healthy people across ages. Through a sample-barcoded 5' primer and a J-beta primer mix, a second PCR was run for roughly 6 to 11 cycles. TCRdb reprocessed the 5' RACE reads with MiXCR, giving one entry per CDR3 protein. The table records about 730,000 distinct CDR3 sequences, about 40% of them present only once. What was sequenced was blood. The source is a woman in her sixties in good health.

Points on this clonotype: It may be a read error: a sequence one base away is much more abundant. The chain is built from TRBV25-1 and TRBJ2-1; D gene uncertain. Germline V lookup: CDR1 MGHDK, CDR2 SYGVNS. CDR3 length: 15 residues. This CDR3 is CASSDTQKRYNGQFF. The CDR3, as DNA: TGTGCCAGCAGTGACACACAGAAGAGATACAATGGGCAGTTCTTC.

This chain uses TRBV6-2 or TRBV6-3 with TRBJ2-7, with 9 bases that match TRBD1. The trim removed 2 bases at V and 5 bases at J, leaving 7 bases unmatched. The CDR3 extends over 15 amino acids. Germline CDR1 MNHEY, CDR2 SVGEGT. CDR3 amino acids: CASSYAGTGTDEQYF. Here the CDR3 DNA reads TGTGCCAGCAGTTACGCCGGGACAGGGACGGACGAGCAGTACTTC.

The chain is built from TRBV7-2 and TRBJ2-5; 9 positions agree with TRBD2. In germline, CDR1 is SGHTA, CDR2 FQGNSA. There are 14 residues in the CDR3. J lost 11 bases, V lost 0 bases, and 7 bases had no gene match. CDR3 coding DNA: TGTGCCAGCAGCTTAGCGGCGGGAGGGCCTTTTCAGTACTTC. Its protein is CASSLAAGGPFQYF.

With respect to this clonotype: A much larger clone sits a single nucleotide away, making a read error possible. This chain connects TRBV10-3 to TRBJ2-5; the match to TRBD2 covers 7 bases. The CDR3 consists of 15 residues. Looked up from germline, CDR1 is ENHRY and CDR2 is SYGVKD. CDR3 DNA: TGTGCCATCAGGGAGTGGGGAGGGTCGCAAGAGACCCAGTACTTC. Its translation is CAIREWGGSQETQYF.

Within the sample, this clonotype is medium-sized (0.01 to 0.1%). The V and J genes are TRBV7-2 and TRBJ2-7; possibly TRBD2 for D (5 bases). CDR1 and CDR2 (germline): SGHTA, FQGNSA. V was clipped by 5 bases and J by 0 bases, with 14 bases between them. This CDR3 spans 15 amino acids. The CDR3 region is CASSTSFGNSYEQYF. The CDR3 region has the DNA TGTGCCAGCAGCACCTCATTCGGGAACTCCTACGAGCAGTACTTC.

This chain joins TRBV21-1 and TRBJ2-5; the table names TRBD2, a call not compared with the DNA. TRBV21-1 is marked as a pseudogene. The CDR3 totals 17 residues. CDR3 coding DNA: TGTGTCAGCCCAAACAGGGCCCTAGCGGGGCCCCAAGAGACCCAGTACTTC. This translates into CVSPNRALAGPQETQYF.

The genes are TRBV9 and TRBJ1-6; 9 bases line up with TRBD1. The germline V gene has CDR1 SGDLS and CDR2 YYNGEE. With V trimmed by 0 bases and J by 7 bases, 2 bases remained unmatched. This CDR3 is 15 amino acids long. The CDR3 sequence: CASSVVGTGNSPLHF. The CDR3 DNA sequence: TGTGCCAGCAGCGTAGTTGGGACAGGGAATTCACCCCTCCACTTT.

This chain connects TRBV5-1 to TRBJ2-5; TRBD2 matches at 10 bases. With 6 bases clipped from V and 2 bases from J, the junction kept 7 bases outside the gene matches. The CDR3 consists of 15 residues. Germline V gene data show CDR1 as SGHRS and CDR2 as YFSETQ. CDR3 in amino acids: CASIQLAGSQETQYF. DNA for the CDR3: TGCGCCAGCATCCAACTAGCGGGGAGTCAAGAGACCCAGTACTTC.

The J gene is TRBJ2-7, the V gene TRBV6-2 or TRBV6-3; the D gene is possibly TRBD2 (6 bases). The CDR3 runs 15 residues. Deletions cut 4 bases from V and 2 bases from J, with 15 bases between. Germline CDR1 is MNHEY and CDR2 is SVGEGT. The CDR3 region is CASSSPRLVAYEQYF. In nucleotides, the CDR3 is TGTGCCAGCAGTTCGCCCAGACTAGTGGCCTACGAGCAGTACTTC.

This clonotype was seen a handful of times. The gene calls are TRBV7-2 and TRBJ2-1; 9 nucleotides match TRBD2. J lost 7 bases, V lost 0 bases, and 10 bases had no gene match. Germline CDR1 is SGHTA and CDR2 is FQGNSA. The CDR3 runs to 17 residues. Here the CDR3 DNA reads TGTGCCAGCAGCTTAGCGATCTGGGCTAGCGGGACTAATGAGCAGTTCTTC. Its protein is CASSLAIWASGTNEQFF.

The chain uses TRBV6-5 and TRBJ1-4; TRBD1 matches at 7 bases. The germline V gene encodes CDR1 MNHEY and CDR2 SVGAGI. There are 16 residues in the CDR3. J was trimmed by 0 bases and V by 6 bases; bases with no gene match: 7. The DNA of the CDR3 is TGTGCCAGCAGCCAATACAGGGGAACAACTAATGAAAAACTGTTTTTT. Translating it yields CASSQYRGTTNEKLFF.

The CDR3 region is CASSFSASRTGGDEQFF. The DNA of the CDR3 is TGTGCCAGCAGCTTTTCTGCGTCGCGAACAGGGGGCGATGAGCAGTTCTTC. The chain has TRBV7-2 and TRBJ2-1; 9 bases match TRBD1. From germline, CDR1 is SGHTA and CDR2 FQGNSA. V gave up 3 bases and J gave up 8 bases; unmatched junction bases: 14. CDR3 length: 17 residues.